Here is one T cell receptor beta chain with its context. This CDR3 region has 15 residues. The germline V gene has CDR1 MNHEY and CDR2 SMNVEV (reference sequence). V gave up 6 bases and J gave up 4 bases, with 16 bases separating them. This sample is drawn from a study of blood T cell repertoires in COVID-19. The table came from immunoSEQ multiplex PCR; TCRdb's copy has only in-frame clones and leaves some out. This sample has tens of thousands of clones, with roughly 88% found just once. This sequence joins TRBV27 and TRBJ2-1; perhaps TRBD2 as D (5 bases). The origin of this receptor is a woman in her 70s with acute or convalescent COVID-19. Sequencing used peripheral blood. CDR3 sequence reads: CASRPADLGYNEQFF. In nucleotides, the CDR3 is TGTGCCAGCAGACCAGCGGATCTGGGATACAATGAGCAGTTCTTC.